This record looks at one T cell receptor (beta chain) sequence and its context. CD45RO-negative, CCR7-positively selected cells formed the naive CD8 fraction, excluding terminally differentiated effector memory CD45RA+ cells. Nashville, Tennessee was home to all donors, each a Caucasian adult. The data are from a study of shared clonotypes between healthy human individuals. Study overall: A few men and a couple of women, aged 18 to 49, were donors.

This CDR3 region has 14 residues. CDR1 is MDHEN, CDR2 SYDVKM, per germline. V dropped 4 bases and J dropped 4 bases, with 13 bases sitting between them. The assay was immunoSEQ multiplex PCR, and TCRdb's table has in-frame clones only and misses some. The sample yields approximately 720,000 clones, about 90% seen once. V and J are TRBV28 and TRBJ1-1; D not certain. Sequenced input: naive CD8+ T cells sorted from blood. This TCR was recovered from a man aged 25 to 40 in good health. In DNA form, the CDR3 reads TGTGCCAGCAGTTCAATCGACGGACGCACTGAAGCTTTCTTT. Residues: CASSSIDGRTEAFF.